The clone carrying this T cell receptor (beta chain) showed up just a few times. The antigen remains undetermined. CDR3 length: 15 residues. The V segment lost 2 bases and the J segment 7 bases; nucleotides outside the gene matches: 9. The data belong to a study of identical twins. One entry per CDR3 protein results from TCRdb running MiXCR on the 5' RACE reads. The table has 700,000 or so distinct CDR3 sequences, about 9.4% seen once. Study-level points and caveats: Analyses of zero insertions could be partly confounded by invariant MAIT and iNKT cells.

These data also formed part of another study, on yellow fever vaccine responses in identical twins.

Specimen: PBMCs. V gene TRBV12-3 or TRBV12-4 combines with J gene TRBJ2-7, with 9 bases identical to TRBD1. The origin of this receptor is a woman aged 18-29 years in good health. CDR3 residues: CASSLKGQGFGEQYF. CDR3 bases: TGTGCCAGCAGTTTAAAGGGACAGGGCTTCGGAGAGCAGTACTTC.